What follows describes a single TCR beta chain. The source of the sample is a study of blood T cell repertoires in COVID-19. Looking at the study overall: The samples span acute and convalescent COVID-19 from the United States, Italy and Spain. Nucleic acid was either cDNA or gDNA, and it came from T cells, B-cell-depleted T cells, or PBMCs.

The CDR3 sequence is 15 residues long. The germline gives CDR1 LNHDA, CDR2 SQIVND (reference sequence). The V end was cut by 6 bases, the J end by 1 base, with 13 bases between. Authors' data handling: The assay estimated nucleated cells by amplifying reference gene primers. Assay: immunoSEQ multiplex PCR; the TCRdb copy retains only in-frame clones and omits some. That table furnishes V, J and clone size, whereas the DNA furnished D and trimming. The repertoire holds 200,000 to 250,000 clones, with roughly 84% as singletons. This clonotype was sampled from a middle-aged man with acute or convalescent COVID-19. The sample comprised peripheral blood. The rearrangement links TRBV19 to TRBJ1-5; a possible D gene is TRBD1 (5 bases). CDR3 sequence (DNA): TGTGCCAGTAGGCCCGTGGGGGGGAGCAATCAGCCCCAGCATTTT. This gives the protein CASRPVGGSNQPQHF. The variable domain in full, with the rest retrieved from reference TRBV19 and TRBJ1-5, is DGGITQSPKYLFRKEGQNVTLSCEQNLNHDAMYWYRQDPGQGLRLIYYSQIVNDFQKGDIAEGYSVSREKKESFPLTVTSAQKNPTAFYLCASRPVGGSNQPQHFGDGTRLSIL.